Presented here are 31 T cell receptor beta chains from one specimen sequenced in a study of CD4 T cells in relation to SARS-CoV-2 and coronaviruses. For these TCRs, the target antigens are not known. CD4+ T cells from unexposed donors were obtained before the COVID-19 pandemic (2011-2018). CD4+ T cells were isolated from the cells after around 11 days of culture. Using immunoSEQ multiplex PCR, the repertoire was profiled, and TCRdb retains in-frame clones only, with some absent. Of approximately 27,000 clones in the sample, 65% to 80% were seen once. The sample comprised CD4+ T cells from PBMCs, cultured in vitro. Receptors originate from a human donor in good health.

This sequence joins TRBV6-2 or TRBV6-3 and TRBJ1-1; D is unresolved. This CDR3 is built from 16 residues. Trimming shortened V by 1 base and J by 4 bases, and 16 bases separated the two germline ends. The germline V gene has CDR1 MNHEY and CDR2 SVGEGT. This chain's CDR3 is CASSYFGVQVGTEAFF. Here the CDR3 DNA reads TGTGCCAGCAGTTACTTTGGGGTCCAAGTGGGCACTGAAGCTTTCTTT.

The DNA of the CDR3 is TGTGCCAGCAGTTATGCCGGGACTAGCGAAGACGAGCAGTACTTC. Its translation is CASSYAGTSEDEQYF. The rearrangement links TRBV6-2 or TRBV6-3 to TRBJ2-7; 10 positions agree with TRBD2. The CDR3 runs to 15 residues. V lost 3 bases to trimming and J lost 5 bases; unmatched junction nucleotides: 7. Germline V gene lookup returns CDR1 MNHEY and CDR2 SVGEGT.

The genes are TRBV7-9 and TRBJ1-1; 8 nucleotides agree with TRBD1. This CDR3 is built from 12 residues. The V gene end was trimmed by 1 base and the J gene end by 10 bases; junction bases not matched to a gene: 2. CDR1 and CDR2 (germline): SEHNR, FQNEAQ (reference sequence). CDR3 protein: CASSLEGTGAFF. In DNA form, the CDR3 reads TGTGCCAGCAGCTTAGAGGGGACAGGAGCTTTCTTT.

V usage is TRBV7-2 and J usage is TRBJ1-3, with a possible D match to TRBD1 (5 bases). Germline CDR1 is SGHTA and CDR2 is FQGNSA. The CDR3 consists of 15 residues. V was clipped by 5 bases and J by 0 bases, with 11 bases between them. The CDR3, as DNA: TGTGCCAGCAGCCGCCAGGGTGGCTCTGGAAACACCATATATTTT. Encoded protein: CASSRQGGSGNTIYF. Supplemented by reference TRBV7-2 and TRBJ1-3, the full variable domain reads GAGVSQSPSNKVTEKGKDVELRCDPISGHTALYWYRQSLGQGLEFLIYFQGNSAPDKSGLPSDRFSAERTGGSVSTLTIQRTQQEDSAVYLCASSRQGGSGNTIYFGEGSWLTVV.

V and J are TRBV7-2 and TRBJ2-1, with 8 bases lining up with TRBD2. The CDR3 runs to 15 residues. Germline V gene data show CDR1 as SGHTA and CDR2 as FQGNSA. With 5 bases clipped from V and 3 bases from J, the junction kept 6 bases outside the gene matches. The CDR3 nucleotides are TGTGCCAGCAGCATAACTAGCGGAGGCTACAATGAGCAGTTCTTC. Encoded protein: CASSITSGGYNEQFF.

This chain joins TRBV19 and TRBJ2-1; 10 bases line up with TRBD1. The V gene's germline CDR1 is LNHDA and CDR2 SQIVND (reference sequence). The V segment lost 1 base and the J segment 8 bases; nucleotides outside the gene matches: 11. The CDR3 is 17 amino acids. The CDR3 sequence is CASSIAPGQGGRDEQFF. The CDR3 DNA is TGTGCCAGTAGTATAGCCCCCGGACAGGGGGGGCGGGATGAGCAGTTCTTC.

The chain recombines TRBV4-1 with TRBJ1-5; D not resolved. The CDR3 is made up of 14 amino acids. Germline CDR1 MGHRA, CDR2 YSYEKL. Trimming took 5 bases from V and 2 from J, leaving 10 bases between them. CDR3 residues: CASSRWIGNQPQHF. The CDR3 DNA follows: TGCGCCAGCAGCAGGTGGATTGGCAATCAGCCCCAGCATTTT.

The rearrangement uses TRBV9 and TRBJ1-4; D is possibly TRBD1 (6 bases). Germline lookup yields CDR1 SGDLS and CDR2 YYNGEE. The CDR3 totals 15 residues. The V and J ends lost 4 bases and 7 bases respectively, with 17 bases between them. The CDR3 DNA sequence: TGTGCCAGCAGCCCCCGTACAGGGTTCGGTGAAAAACTGTTTTTT. It codes for CASSPRTGFGEKLFF.

The CDR3 loop is CASSQMTGKGSNTGELFF. The CDR3 DNA reads as TGTGCCAGCAGCCAAATGACAGGGAAGGGCTCGAACACCGGGGAGCTGTTTTTT. V is TRBV14 and J is TRBJ2-2, with 7 bases that match TRBD1. Germline V gives CDR1 SGHDN, CDR2 FVKESK. The CDR3 totals 18 residues. The V and J ends lost 2 bases and 0 bases, in that order; junction bases with no gene match: 9. Using reference TRBV14 and TRBJ2-2 for the parts outside the CDR3, the full variable domain is EAGVTQFPSHSVIEKGQTVTLRCDPISGHDNLYWYRRVMGKEIKFLLHFVKESKQDESGMPNNRFLAERTGGTYSTLKVQPAELEDSGVYFCASSQMTGKGSNTGELFFGEGSRLTVL.

The V call is TRBV6-2 or TRBV6-3, the J call TRBJ1-1, with a tentative D call TRBD1 (5 bases). The CDR3 extends over 16 amino acids. The V gene lost 2 bases and the J gene lost 0 bases, with 13 bases spanning the gap. Germline lookup yields CDR1 MNHEY and CDR2 SVGEGT. Here the CDR3 reads CASSYPIGGVNTEAFF. CDR3 bases: TGTGCCAGCAGTTACCCTATCGGAGGGGTGAACACTGAAGCTTTCTTT.

V and J are TRBV29-1 and TRBJ2-1, with TRBD2 identical over 12 bases. This CDR3 has 13 residues. Germline trimming cut 6 bases from V and 7 bases from J; bases unmatched to any gene: 4. The germline gives CDR1 SQVTM, CDR2 ANQGSEA. The CDR3 protein is CSVGTSGPNEQFF. The DNA for the CDR3 is TGCAGCGTCGGGACTAGCGGGCCTAATGAGCAGTTCTTC.

V and J are TRBV9 and TRBJ2-3; D call uncertain. Germline-derived CDR1 and CDR2 are SGDLS and YYNGEE. The CDR3 has 13 residues. V gave up 2 bases and J gave up 2 bases, with 6 bases separating them. This CDR3 is CASSVDPTDTQYF. In DNA form, the CDR3 reads TGTGCCAGCAGCGTGGACCCCACAGATACGCAGTATTTT.

This sequence joins TRBV5-4 and TRBJ2-3; 10 bases are shared with TRBD2. The CDR3 spans 16 residues. Trimming removed 4 bases from V and 2 bases from J; junction bases left unmatched: 7. Germline CDR1 and CDR2: SGHNT and YYREEE (reference sequence). The CDR3 DNA sequence: TGTGCCAGCAGCACTAGCGGGGCTATGGTCACAGATACGCAGTATTTT. This sequence encodes CASSTSGAMVTDTQYF.

V gene TRBV7-8 combines with J gene TRBJ2-3, with D perhaps matching TRBD1 or TRBD2 (5 bases each). The CDR3 runs 14 residues. V lost 7 bases and J 0 bases, leaving 11 bases between the germline ends. Germline V gene data show CDR1 as SGHVS and CDR2 as FQNEAQ. The CDR3 region is CASTPGASTDTQYF. The CDR3 DNA sequence: TGTGCCAGCACCCCCGGGGCTAGCACAGATACGCAGTATTTT. The entire variable domain, with the rest obtained from reference TRBV7-8 and TRBJ2-3, is as follows: GAGVSQSPRYKVAKRGQDVALRCDPISGHVSLFWYQQALGQGPEFLTYFQNEAQLDKSGLPSDRFFAERPEGSVSTLKIQRTQQEDSAVYLCASTPGASTDTQYFGPGTRLTVL.

This clone was picked up a small number of times. The chain combines TRBV28 with TRBJ2-2, with 9 bases identical to TRBD1. The CDR3 spans 15 residues. Germline loops: CDR1 MDHEN, CDR2 SYDVKM. The V and J ends lost 6 bases and 1 base, in that order; junction bases with no gene match: 3. The CDR3 region has the DNA TGTGCCAGCAGGACGGGACAGGGGAACACCGGGGAGCTGTTTTTT. This gives the protein CASRTGQGNTGELFF.

The CDR3 DNA reads as TGTGCCAGCAGTGATGCGGGAGGATCCTACGAGCAGTACTTC. Translated: CASSDAGGSYEQYF. This chain links TRBV2 with TRBJ2-7; 8 nucleotides match TRBD2. With 3 bases clipped from V and 1 base from J, the junction kept 2 bases outside the gene matches. The CDR3 loop spans 14 amino acids. Germline values: CDR1 SNHLY, CDR2 FYNNEI.

V gene TRBV12-3 or TRBV12-4 combines with J gene TRBJ1-1; D perhaps matches TRBD1 (6 bases). The CDR3 covers 13 residues. V was clipped by 4 bases and J by 1 base, with 7 bases between them. CDR3 DNA sequence: TGTGCCAGCAGTTGGGGGGCGAACACTGAAGCTTTCTTT. It specifies CASSWGANTEAFF.

The chain combines TRBV7-2 with TRBJ1-4; D not resolved. Germline CDR1 and CDR2: SGHTA and FQGNSA. Trimming pared 1 base from V and 0 bases from J, leaving 9 bases between. The CDR3 runs 16 residues. The CDR3 DNA sequence: TGTGCCAGCAGCTTAGTCGTTTCAGCAACTAATGAAAAACTGTTTTTT. It encodes CASSLVVSATNEKLFF.

The rearrangement links TRBV25-1 to TRBJ2-3; 8 nucleotides agree with TRBD2. The CDR3 has 15 amino acids. V shed 3 bases, J shed 4 bases, and the junction held 6 bases outside the gene matches. Germline-derived CDR1 and CDR2 are MGHDK and SYGVNS. The DNA for the CDR3 is TGTGCCAGCAGTGACAGCGGGAGTGCGGCAGATACGCAGTATTTT. It yields the protein CASSDSGSAADTQYF. The full variable domain, completed using reference TRBV25-1 and TRBJ2-3, is EADIYQTPRYLVIGTGKKITLECSQTMGHDKMYWYQQDPGMELHLIHYSYGVNSTEKGDLSSESTVSRIRTEHFPLTLESARPSHTSQYLCASSDSGSAADTQYFGPGTRLTVL.

The V call is TRBV4-2, the J call TRBJ2-5; D might be TRBD1 (6 bases). Germline V gene lookup returns CDR1 LGHNA and CDR2 YNFKEQ. Trimming stripped 4 bases from V and 2 bases from J, with 8 bases between. The CDR3 is made up of 13 amino acids. The CDR3 DNA reads as TGTGCCAGCAGCCCGCAGGGGCAAGAGACCCAGTACTTC. It translates to CASSPQGQETQYF.

This clone was seen just once. This rearrangement joins TRBV11-2 to TRBJ1-6, with 10 bases lining up with TRBD1. The ends lost 4 bases at V and 3 bases at J; junction bases unmatched: 0. The CDR3 consists of 15 residues. Per germline, CDR1 SGHAT and CDR2 FQNNGV. CDR3 in amino acids: CASSWDRGYNSPLHF. The CDR3 nucleotides are TGTGCCAGCAGCTGGGACAGGGGCTATAATTCACCCCTCCACTTT.

This rearrangement joins TRBV19 to TRBJ2-1, with D perhaps matching TRBD2 (5 bases). V was pared by 8 bases and J by 0 bases, with 17 bases between. The CDR3 contains 16 residues. From germline, CDR1 is LNHDA and CDR2 SQIVND (reference sequence). CDR3 DNA sequence: TGTGCCAGTCGCACCTCTAGCCCAAGCTCCTACAATGAGCAGTTCTTC. Amino acids: CASRTSSPSSYNEQFF.

The sample holds one count of this clone. This chain joins TRBV5-1 and TRBJ1-1, with a possible D match to TRBD1 (6 bases). Germline values: CDR1 SGHRS, CDR2 YFSETQ. V was cut by 1 base and J by 3 bases, with 13 bases left in between. There are 15 residues in the CDR3. The DNA for the CDR3 is TGCGCCAGCAGCTTGCTGCAGGGGATAGACACTGAAGCTTTCTTT. Protein: CASSLLQGIDTEAFF.

This clone was seen more than once but under ten times. The chain is built from TRBV4-1 and TRBJ2-7; TRBD2 matches 10 bases. V was pared by 0 bases and J by 4 bases, with 6 bases of the junction left unmatched. The length of the CDR3 is 16 residues. The germline CDR1 and CDR2 sequences are MGHRA and YSYEKL. The CDR3 sequence: CASSQETSGATYEQYF. In nucleotides, the CDR3 is TGCGCCAGCAGCCAAGAAACTAGCGGGGCCACTTACGAGCAGTACTTC.

This clone was recorded only once. CDR3 bases: TGCGCCAGCAGCCAAGGGACTAGCGGGGGGGGTACAAGGGAGACCCAGTACTTC. It is translated as CASSQGTSGGGTRETQYF. V usage is TRBV4-3 and J usage is TRBJ2-5, with 15 bases matching TRBD2. V was pared by 1 base and J by 5 bases, with 8 bases of the junction left unmatched. The CDR3 runs 18 residues. The germline CDR1 and CDR2 sequences are LGHNA and YSLEER.

V usage is TRBV7-9 and J usage is TRBJ1-4; D uncertain. Trimming cost V 0 bases and J 5 bases, with 10 bases left between them. The CDR3 consists of 15 residues. Germline V gene data show CDR1 as SEHNR and CDR2 as FQNEAQ (reference sequence). As DNA, the CDR3 is TGTGCCAGCAGCTTAGCGTTCACGCCCAATGAAAAACTGTTTTTT. Amino acid sequence: CASSLAFTPNEKLFF.

This clone has just one count. The chain has TRBV19 and TRBJ1-5; D call uncertain. The CDR3 spans 14 residues. Germline V gene sequence: CDR1 LNHDA, CDR2 SQIVND (reference sequence). V lost 11 bases and J lost 1, with 15 bases in between. The CDR3 region has the DNA TGTGCCTCCCATCTCCTAGGGAGCAATCAGCCCCAGCATTTT. Translated: CASHLLGSNQPQHF.

The V gene is TRBV4-3, the J gene TRBJ2-7, with a possible D match to TRBD1 (5 bases). The ends were cut back, 1 base at V and 0 bases at J, with 22 bases in the middle. Germline values: CDR1 LGHNA, CDR2 YSLEER. The CDR3 sequence is 19 residues long. The CDR3 here is CASSQALLRQGLPSYEQYF. The CDR3 nucleotides are TGCGCCAGCAGCCAAGCCCTACTGAGGCAGGGCTTACCCTCCTACGAGCAGTACTTC.

The V gene is TRBV6-5, the J gene TRBJ1-5; tentative D call: TRBD1 (6 bases). V dropped 4 bases and J dropped 2 bases, with 9 bases sitting between them. Looked up from germline, CDR1 is MNHEY and CDR2 is SVGAGI. The CDR3 is 14 residues long. In DNA form, the CDR3 reads TGTGCCAGCAGTTCGAACAGGGGCAATCAGCCCCAGCATTTT. Translating gives CASSSNRGNQPQHF.

This rearrangement joins TRBV29-1 to TRBJ2-2; D possibly uses TRBD1 or TRBD2 (6 bases each). Per germline, CDR1 SQVTM and CDR2 ANQGSEA. There are 14 residues in the CDR3. V lost 4 bases and J 2 bases, leaving 11 bases between the germline ends. The CDR3 DNA reads TGCAGCGTTGCGGGGGACACCAACACCGGGGAGCTGTTTTTT. Its protein product is CSVAGDTNTGELFF.

The J gene is TRBJ1-1, the V gene TRBV6-2 or TRBV6-3; weak D call: TRBD1 (5 bases). This CDR3 spans 16 amino acids. The germline V gene encodes CDR1 MNHEY and CDR2 SVGEGT. V lost 0 bases and J 6 bases, leaving 17 bases between the germline ends. The CDR3 spells CASSYSTGGGVAEAFF. The CDR3 DNA is TGTGCCAGCAGTTACTCGACCGGAGGAGGGGTCGCTGAAGCTTTCTTT.